The following is a T cell receptor beta chain sequence with its context. These data belong to a study of blood T cell repertoires in COVID-19. The V end was cut by 3 bases, the J end by 5 bases, with 11 bases between. The CDR3 has 13 residues. Germline-derived CDR1 and CDR2 are SGDLS and YYNGEE. Sequencing used immunoSEQ multiplex PCR; TCRdb keeps in-frame clones, though not all of them. The sample shows under 200,000 clones, around nine tenths of them seen only once. This chain joins TRBV9 and TRBJ1-2; a weak D match, TRBD1 (6 bases). Sequencing input: peripheral blood. The TCR originated in a man between 18 and 29 years old with active or convalescent COVID-19. CDR3 residues: CASSADSMYGYTF. The CDR3 nucleotides read TGTGCCAGCAGCGCGGACAGCATGTATGGCTACACCTTC.